These 4 T cell receptor beta chains share one sample of origin, sequenced in a study of blood T cell repertoires in COVID-19. Sequencing was performed with immunoSEQ multiplex PCR; in TCRdb, only in-frame clones are kept and a portion is missing. Of approximately 150,000 clones listed, roughly 87% are singletons. The sample was PBMCs or T cells enriched from blood (not recorded which). These receptors were taken from a human donor with acute COVID-19. The donor label of this sample is uncertain.

This clone was seen a handful of times. The chain couples TRBV3-1 (or the pseudogene TRBV3-2) to TRBJ1-1; D is possibly TRBD1 (5 bases). The CDR3 consists of 13 residues. Germline CDR1 LGHDT, CDR2 YNNKEL (reference sequence). Trimming left V 6 bases short and J 0 bases short, with 8 bases between. CDR3 nucleotide sequence: TGTGCCAGCAGTAGGGACTTGAACACTGAAGCTTTCTTT. Translated: CASSRDLNTEAFF.

This chain joins TRBV7-9 and TRBJ1-2; 9 bases align to TRBD1. CDR1 is SEHNR and CDR2 is FQNEAQ in the germline V gene (reference sequence). After removal of 5 bases from V and 4 bases from J, the junction contained 5 bases not matched to a gene. This CDR3 contains 14 residues. The CDR3 sequence is CASSRTGAGYGYTF. The CDR3, as DNA: TGTGCCAGCAGCCGGACAGGGGCCGGCTATGGCTACACCTTC. Filled out from reference TRBV7-9 and TRBJ1-2, the complete variable domain reads DTGVSQNPRHKITKRGQNVTFRCDPISEHNRLYWYRQTLGQGPEFLTYFQNEAQLEKSRLLSDRFSAERPKGSFSTLEIQRTEQGDSAMYLCASSRTGAGYGYTFGSGTRLTVV.

The rearrangement uses TRBV4-3 and TRBJ1-2; 7 bases agree with TRBD1. The ends lost 0 bases at V and 4 bases at J; junction bases unmatched: 5. The germline V gene has CDR1 LGHNA and CDR2 YSLEER. The CDR3 consists of 15 residues. Here the CDR3 DNA reads TGCGCCAGCAGCCAAGAGCGACAGGGCAGCTATGGCTACACCTTC. This translates into CASSQERQGSYGYTF.

This clone came up a few times. The chain couples TRBV27 to TRBJ1-4, with D hard to call. Germline V gene data show CDR1 as MNHEY and CDR2 as SMNVEV (reference sequence). The CDR3 has 16 amino acids. Trimming shortened V by 5 bases and J by 0 bases, and 13 bases separated the two germline ends. Written as DNA, the CDR3 is TGTGCCAGCAGTCCCAGGCCGGGAACAACTAATGAAAAACTGTTTTTT. Its translation: CASSPRPGTTNEKLFF.